The clone carrying this T cell receptor (beta chain) turned up a few times. V shed 5 bases and J shed 2 bases, with 17 bases lying between them. This CDR3 comprises 16 residues. CDR1 is SEHNR, CDR2 FQNEAQ, per germline (reference sequence). Each CDR3 protein is one row after TCRdb ran MiXCR on the RT-PCR reads. The sample records around 700,000 distinct CDR3 sequences, 11% to 15% being singletons. The chain carries TRBV7-9 and TRBJ2-3, with D perhaps matching TRBD1 (6 bases). The sequencing sample was made of memory CD4+ T cells from blood. The sequence was obtained from a female donor in good health, serving as a healthy control. The CDR3 DNA is TGTGCCAGCAGCATCCCCCGGGACACCTACACAGATACGCAGTATTTT. Translating it yields CASSIPRDTYTDTQYF.